The TCR beta chain under discussion was sequenced for a study of tumor-infiltrating lymphocytes in primary liver carcinoma. Overall study: Surgeons resected the patients' primary liver carcinomas. The study included patients who were men and women aged 30 to 69 years. Study-level findings and limits: Lesser overlap characterized tumor-adjacent and tumor-blood pairs relative to tumor region pairs.

TCR beta cDNA came from about 500 ng total RNA, primed with a constant-region primer. ARM-PCR was slightly modified, and three nested multiplex PCR rounds with it gave rise to the TCR beta libraries. TRBV1-TRBV30 forward and Cbeta reverse primers drove the first two roughly 10-cycle rounds. TCRdb re-called the multiplex PCR reads through MiXCR, storing one row per CDR3 protein. The table includes about 320,000 distinct CDR3 sequences, 65% detected once. Looked up from germline, CDR1 is ENHRY and CDR2 is SYGVKD. This CDR3 comprises 14 residues. RNA isolated from unsorted whole blood supplied the blood RNA, with germline DNA also extracted. The researchers drew 4 to 5 milliliters of peripheral blood before surgery. With regard to this clonotype: The antigen is not known. A much bigger clone sits one base away, suggesting this may be a read error.

Sequenced input: peripheral blood. This TCR was recovered from a middle-aged man with primary liver carcinoma and hepatitis B virus infection. This sequence joins TRBV10-3 and TRBJ2-7; either TRBD1 or TRBD2 may fit D (5 bases each). Written as DNA, the CDR3 is TGTGCCATCAGGGGGGAGCCTCGCGCCGGCGAGAAGTACTTC. This sequence encodes CAIRGEPRAGEKYF.